The T cell receptor beta chain described here comes from a study of T cell changes during pregnancy in multiple sclerosis. Repertoires were generated with immunoSEQ multiplex PCR, while TCRdb's copy carries only in-frame clones and drops some. The sample carries some 37,000 clones, roughly 92% recorded once. The sequenced sample was CD4+ T cells from peripheral blood mononuclear cells, obtained before pregnancy. This TCR derives from a female donor with multiple sclerosis, enrolled in a pregnancy study.

The CDR3 DNA reads as TGCGCCAGCAGCTTAGAAACTGGGACCGGGACAGGGACCTACGAGCAGTACTTC. This sequence encodes CASSLETGTGTGTYEQYF. V usage is TRBV4-1 and J usage is TRBJ2-7, with 9 bases matching TRBD1. Germline V gene sequence: CDR1 MGHRA, CDR2 YSYEKL. The CDR3 totals 18 residues. The V segment lost 5 bases and the J segment 2 bases; nucleotides outside the gene matches: 16.